The clone carrying this TCR beta chain has a single count. The data are from a study of blood T cell repertoires in COVID-19. Deletions cut 2 bases from V and 1 base from J, with 7 bases between. The germline V gene encodes CDR1 KGHSH and CDR2 LQKENI. The CDR3 sequence is 14 residues long. Per the original data handling: Amplification of reference gene primers was used by the study to estimate nucleated cell counts. Clones were read by immunoSEQ multiplex PCR, and TCRdb kept only the in-frame ones, dropping some. V and J calls and clone size are given by that table; D and trimming were obtained from the DNA. Of approximately 58,000 clones listed, about 84% are singletons.

This clonotype was sampled from a man aged 40-55 years with active COVID-19. The sample comprised peripheral blood. The chain links TRBV18 to TRBJ2-3; unclear D gene. The CDR3 spells CASSPSTRTDTQYF. CDR3 coding DNA: TGTGCCAGCTCACCAAGTACTCGCACAGATACGCAGTATTTT.